These T cell receptor beta chains were read from a single sample in a study of T cell responses to AZD1222 COVID-19 vaccine. Repertoires were generated with immunoSEQ multiplex PCR, while TCRdb's copy carries only in-frame clones and drops some. This repertoire shows 90,000 to 95,000 clones, around nine tenths found once; its top ten account for 15% to 20%. Sequenced material: peripheral blood, taken on day 0 of AZD1222 vaccination. The source is an adult in good health. Both conserved end residues are part of each CDR3. A D gene is named only where the DNA matches it firmly. Size is stated for part of the rows, as once, few or many counts, or as a class when the clone is expanded.

cdr3_length	d_call	clone_size	v_call	j_call	cdr3_aa	cdr3_nt
15	NA	NA	TRBV9	TRBJ1-3	CASSVDGNSGNTIYF	TGTGCCAGCAGCGTAGACGGTAACTCTGGAAACACCATATATTTT
11	NA	NA	TRBV4-3	TRBJ1-3	CASSQGNTIYF	TGCGCCAGCAGCCAAGGAAACACCATATATTTT
15	TRBD1	NA	TRBV19	TRBJ1-1	CATTFGTQGATEAFF	TGTGCCACCACCTTTGGAACTCAGGGGGCCACTGAAGCTTTCTTT
13	TRBD1	NA	TRBV11-2	TRBJ1-2	CASSWDRGGGYTF	TGTGCCAGCAGCTGGGACAGGGGGGGAGGCTACACCTTC
16	TRBD2	NA	TRBV6-6	TRBJ2-1	CASSYSLAGGPNEQFF	TGTGCCAGCAGTTACTCACTAGCGGGGGGGCCCAATGAGCAGTTCTTC
14	TRBD1	NA	TRBV7-2	TRBJ1-5	CASSSDRVDQPQHF	TGTGCCAGCAGCTCCGACAGGGTAGATCAGCCCCAGCATTTT
19	TRBD1	few	TRBV4-1	TRBJ1-5	CASSQTTGTGVDWQSAPAF	TGCGCCAGCAGCCAAACTACCGGGACAGGGGTGGATTGGCAATCAGCCCCAGCATTT
14	NA	NA	TRBV27	TRBJ2-5	CASSFSPSRPTQYF	TGTGCCAGCAGTTTCTCTCCATCTAGGCCCACCCAGTACTTC
13	NA	NA	TRBV7-3	TRBJ2-1	CASSIDPLREQFF	TGTGCCAGCAGCATCGACCCCCTACGGGAGCAGTTCTTC
17	TRBD1	NA	TRBV5-4	TRBJ2-5	CASSRDRVAPGGETQYF	TGTGCCAGCAGCCGGGACAGGGTAGCGCCCGGGGGAGAGACCCAGTACTTC
12	NA	NA	TRBV7-9	TRBJ1-1	CASSQGDTEAFF	TGTGCCAGCAGCCAAGGGGATACTGAAGCTTTCTTT
14	NA	once	TRBV9	TRBJ2-1	CASSVGSSYNEQFF	TGTGCCAGCAGCGTAGGTAGCTCCTACAATGAGCAGTTCTTC
12	NA	NA	TRBV29-1	TRBJ2-7	CSAGDHNDEQYF	TGCAGCGCGGGAGATCACAACGACGAGCAGTACTTC
14	NA	NA	TRBV10-3	TRBJ2-7	CAITMDGSSYEQYF	TGTGCCATCACCATGGACGGGAGCTCCTACGAGCAGTACTTC
18	TRBD2	few	TRBV9	TRBJ2-4	CASSRGTSGRLAKNIQYF	TGTGCCAGCAGCAGGGGGACTAGCGGGAGACTAGCCAAAAACATTCAGTACTTC
14	NA	NA	TRBV6-2/TRBV6-3	TRBJ2-5	CASSPLSPSETQYF	TGTGCCAGTAGCCCTTTATCGCCCTCGGAGACCCAGTACTTC
16	NA	once	TRBV5-1	TRBJ2-7	CASSLGQGRAHYEQYF	TGCGCCAGCAGCTTGGGTCAGGGGCGGGCCCACTACGAGCAGTACTTC
13	NA	NA	TRBV7-3	TRBJ2-3	CASSLLRTDTQYF	TGTGCCAGCAGCTTACTGCGCACAGATACGCAGTATTTT
14	NA	NA	TRBV5-1	TRBJ1-4	CASSLVGGDEKLFF	TGCGCCAGCAGCTTGGTGGGTGGGGACGAAAAACTGTTTTTT
12	NA	NA	TRBV2	TRBJ2-5	CASRPGGETQYF	TGTGCCAGCAGGCCCGGGGGAGAGACCCAGTACTTC
14	NA	few	TRBV10-2	TRBJ2-7	CASKPGLTSYEQYF	TGCGCCAGCAAGCCGGGACTCACTTCCTACGAGCAGTACTTC
15	TRBD1	NA	TRBV28	TRBJ2-5	CASSGQGPLQETQYF	TGTGCCAGCAGCGGACAGGGCCCCCTCCAAGAGACCCAGTACTTC
16	NA	NA	TRBV18	TRBJ2-6	CASSLGQFSGANVLTF	TGTGCCAGCTCACTCGGACAGTTCTCTGGGGCCAACGTCCTGACTTTC
14	NA	NA	TRBV2	TRBJ1-4	CASIPGRGNEKLFF	TGTGCCAGCATACCAGGGAGGGGGAATGAAAAACTGTTTTTT
16	NA	NA	TRBV5-4	TRBJ1-6	CASSLGASQHNSPLHF	TGTGCCAGCAGCTTGGGGGCGAGCCAACATAATTCACCCCTCCACTTT
15	TRBD1	NA	TRBV11-2	TRBJ2-3	CASSVTGQVTDTQYF	TGTGCCAGCAGCGTTACGGGACAGGTCACAGATACGCAGTATTTT
15	NA	NA	TRBV28	TRBJ1-4	CASSLAQALNEKLFF	TGTGCCAGCAGTTTAGCACAGGCCCTCAATGAAAAACTGTTTTTT
15	NA	NA	TRBV6-4	TRBJ2-7	CASTDFEGSSYEQYF	TGTGCCAGCACCGATTTCGAGGGTAGCTCCTACGAGCAGTACTTC
15	NA	NA	TRBV25-1	TRBJ1-2	CASSESRGEHYGYTF	TGTGCCAGCAGTGAATCAAGGGGGGAACACTATGGCTACACCTTC
13	NA	once	TRBV27	TRBJ1-1	CASSVIRGTEAFF	TGTGCCAGCAGTGTCATACGGGGAACTGAAGCTTTCTTT
15	NA	once	TRBV28	TRBJ2-1	CASSSLRGTYNEQFF	TGTGCCAGCAGTTCGCTCAGGGGTACCTACAATGAGCAGTTCTTC
18	TRBD1	NA	TRBV3-1/TRBV3-2	TRBJ2-6	CASSQAGTGNPGANVLTF	TGTGCCAGCAGCCAAGCCGGGACAGGGAACCCTGGGGCCAACGTCCTGACTTTC
14	NA	NA	TRBV19	TRBJ1-3	CACHGLSSGNTIYF	TGTGCCTGCCACGGGCTCAGCTCTGGAAACACCATATATTTT
14	TRBD1	few	TRBV18	TRBJ2-2	CASSQGADTGELFF	TGTGCCAGCTCTCAGGGGGCAGACACCGGGGAGCTGTTTTTT
14	NA	NA	TRBV19	TRBJ2-4	CASKEGPAKNIQYF	TGTGCCAGTAAGGAGGGGCCGGCCAAAAACATTCAGTACTTC
14	TRBD2	few	TRBV10-3	TRBJ2-7	CAISPGGSSYEQYF	TGTGCCATCAGCCCTGGCGGGAGCTCCTACGAGCAGTACTTC
14	NA	NA	TRBV5-1	TRBJ1-1	CASSRQVMNTEAFF	TGCGCCAGCAGCAGACAGGTTATGAACACTGAAGCTTTCTTT
15	NA	NA	TRBV18	TRBJ1-1	CASSPDRSRNTEAFF	TGTGCCAGCTCACCTGACAGGAGCCGGAACACTGAAGCTTTCTTT
14	NA	once	TRBV9	TRBJ1-2	CASSVAGGLYGYTF	TGTGCCAGCAGCGTAGCAGGCGGCCTCTATGGCTACACCTTC
18	TRBD2	NA	TRBV6-2/TRBV6-3	TRBJ2-5	CASSPRGSGGASGETQYF	TGTGCCAGCAGTCCACGGGGGAGCGGGGGGGCTTCGGGAGAGACCCAGTACTTC
14	NA	NA	TRBV28	TRBJ2-2	CASSFYRAVGELFF	TGTGCCAGCAGTTTTTACAGGGCCGTCGGGGAGCTGTTTTTT
13	NA	few	TRBV5-1	TRBJ1-2	CASSLGQENGYTF	TGCGCCAGCAGCTTGGGTCAGGAGAATGGCTACACCTTC
15	TRBD2	NA	TRBV7-2	TRBJ2-7	CASSATSGRGLEQYF	TGTGCCAGCAGCGCGACTAGCGGGAGGGGATTGGAGCAGTACTTC
15	NA	NA	TRBV12-5	TRBJ2-5	CACGLVLGAQETQYF	TGTGCTTGTGGTTTGGTATTGGGGGCTCAAGAGACCCAGTACTTC
16	NA	NA	TRBV5-1	TRBJ2-4	CASSFGGGTTKNIQYF	TGCGCCAGCAGCTTTGGAGGGGGGACGACCAAAAACATTCAGTACTTC
15	NA	NA	TRBV11-3	TRBJ2-7	CASSLGDGASYEQYF	TGTGCCAGCAGCTTGGGGGACGGCGCCTCCTACGAGCAGTACTTC
14	TRBD1	NA	TRBV29-1	TRBJ1-2	CSVLIPRDRGSYTF	TGCAGCGTCCTGATACCCCGGGACAGGGGGAGCTACACCTTC
16	TRBD1	NA	TRBV7-2	TRBJ2-3	CASSLARTGSTDTQYF	TGTGCCAGCAGCTTAGCGCGGACAGGGAGCACAGATACGCAGTATTTT
14	NA	NA	TRBV5-5	TRBJ2-3	CASDRDGSTDTQYF	TGTGCCAGCGATCGGGACGGATCCACAGATACGCAGTATTTT
17	NA	NA	TRBV19	TRBJ1-1	CASSIVGANLINTEAFF	TGTGCCAGTAGTATAGTAGGGGCCAACCTTATCAACACTGAAGCTTTCTTT
16	NA	NA	TRBV9	TRBJ1-1	CASSALIGGRKTEAFF	TGTGCCAGCAGCGCTCTTATTGGGGGGAGAAAAACTGAAGCTTTCTTT
15	NA	NA	TRBV21-1	TRBJ1-5	CASSKDRDSNQPQHF	TGTGCCAGCAGCAAAGACCGGGACAGCAATCAGCCCCAGCATTTT
15	TRBD2	NA	TRBV5-4	TRBJ2-2	CASSSQRGLGGELFF	TGTGCCAGCAGCTCCCAGCGGGGATTGGGCGGGGAGCTGTTTTTT
14	NA	NA	TRBV6-6	TRBJ1-1	CASNPASPLSEAFF	TGTGCCAGCAACCCGGCCTCTCCCCTAAGTGAAGCTTTCTTT
17	TRBD1	NA	TRBV2	TRBJ1-5	CASRKGWTGGSNQPQHF	TGTGCCAGCAGGAAGGGCTGGACAGGGGGGAGCAATCAGCCCCAGCATTTT
14	NA	few	TRBV28	TRBJ1-1	CASSPSGSRTEAFF	TGTGCCAGCAGCCCTTCGGGGTCGAGGACTGAAGCTTTCTTT
17	TRBD2	NA	TRBV5-6	TRBJ2-1	CASSSYELGLADNEQFF	TGTGCCAGCAGCTCCTACGAGCTTGGACTAGCGGACAATGAGCAGTTCTTC